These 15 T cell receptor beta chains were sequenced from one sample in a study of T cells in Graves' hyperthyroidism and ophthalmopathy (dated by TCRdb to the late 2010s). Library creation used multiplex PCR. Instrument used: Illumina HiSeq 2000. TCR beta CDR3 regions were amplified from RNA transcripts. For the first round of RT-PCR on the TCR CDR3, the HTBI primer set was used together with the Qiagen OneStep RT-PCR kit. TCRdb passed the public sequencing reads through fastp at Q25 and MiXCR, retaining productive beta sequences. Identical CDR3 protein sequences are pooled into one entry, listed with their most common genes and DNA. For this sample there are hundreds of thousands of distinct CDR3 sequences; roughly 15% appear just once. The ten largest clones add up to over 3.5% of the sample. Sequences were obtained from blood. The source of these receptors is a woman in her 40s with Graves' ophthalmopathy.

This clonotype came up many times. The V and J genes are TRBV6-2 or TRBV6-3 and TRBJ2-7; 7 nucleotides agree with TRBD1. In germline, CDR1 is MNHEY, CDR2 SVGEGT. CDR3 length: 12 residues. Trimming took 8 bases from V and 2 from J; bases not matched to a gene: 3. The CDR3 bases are TGTGCCAGCGGACAGGACCCCTACGAGCAGTACTTC. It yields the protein CASGQDPYEQYF.

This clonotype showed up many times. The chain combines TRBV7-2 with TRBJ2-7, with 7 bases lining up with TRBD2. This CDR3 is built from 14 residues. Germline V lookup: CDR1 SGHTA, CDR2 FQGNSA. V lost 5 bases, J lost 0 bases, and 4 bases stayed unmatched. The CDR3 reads CASSRTRSSYEQYF. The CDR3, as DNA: TGTGCCAGCAGCCGGACTAGGAGCTCCTACGAGCAGTACTTC.

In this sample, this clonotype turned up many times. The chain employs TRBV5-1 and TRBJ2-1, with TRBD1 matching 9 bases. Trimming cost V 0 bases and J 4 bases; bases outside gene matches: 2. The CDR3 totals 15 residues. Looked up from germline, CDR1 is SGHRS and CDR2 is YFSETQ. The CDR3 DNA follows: TGCGCCAGCAGCTTGGGGGACAGGGAGTACAATGAGCAGTTCTTC. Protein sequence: CASSLGDREYNEQFF.

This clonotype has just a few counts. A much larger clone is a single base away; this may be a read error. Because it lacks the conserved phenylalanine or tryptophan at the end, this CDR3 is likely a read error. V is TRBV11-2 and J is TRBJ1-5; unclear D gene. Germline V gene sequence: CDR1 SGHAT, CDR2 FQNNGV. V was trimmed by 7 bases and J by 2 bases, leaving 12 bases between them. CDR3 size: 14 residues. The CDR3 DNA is TGTGCCAGCAACAACCCCGGAGGCAATCAGCCCCAGCATCTT. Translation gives CASNNPGGNQPQHL.

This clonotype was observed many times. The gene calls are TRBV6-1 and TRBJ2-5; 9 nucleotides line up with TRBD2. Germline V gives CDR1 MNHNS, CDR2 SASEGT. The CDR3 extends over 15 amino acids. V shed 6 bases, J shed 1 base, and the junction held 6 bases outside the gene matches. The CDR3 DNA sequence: TGTGCCAGCAGGGATAGCGGGAGCCCCCAAGAGACCCAGTACTTC. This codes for CASRDSGSPQETQYF.

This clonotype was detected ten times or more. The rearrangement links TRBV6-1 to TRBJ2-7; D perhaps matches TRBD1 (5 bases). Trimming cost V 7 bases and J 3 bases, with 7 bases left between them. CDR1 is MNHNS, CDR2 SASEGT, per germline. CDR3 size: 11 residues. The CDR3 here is CASKGLYEQYF. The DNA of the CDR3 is TGTGCCAGCAAGGGGCTCTACGAGCAGTACTTC.

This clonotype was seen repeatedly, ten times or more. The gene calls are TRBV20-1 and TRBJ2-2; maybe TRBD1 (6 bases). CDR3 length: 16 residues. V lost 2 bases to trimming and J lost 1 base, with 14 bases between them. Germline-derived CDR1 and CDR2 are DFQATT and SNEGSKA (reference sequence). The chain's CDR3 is CSARLQGTQNTGELFF. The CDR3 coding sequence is TGCAGTGCTAGACTGCAGGGGACCCAGAACACCGGGGAGCTGTTTTTT.

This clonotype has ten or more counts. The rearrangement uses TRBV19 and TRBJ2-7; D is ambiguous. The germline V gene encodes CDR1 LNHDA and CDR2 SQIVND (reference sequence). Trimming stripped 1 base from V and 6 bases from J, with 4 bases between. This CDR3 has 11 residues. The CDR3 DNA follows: TGTGCCAGTAGTATAGGGGGCGAGCAGTACTTC. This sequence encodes CASSIGGEQYF.

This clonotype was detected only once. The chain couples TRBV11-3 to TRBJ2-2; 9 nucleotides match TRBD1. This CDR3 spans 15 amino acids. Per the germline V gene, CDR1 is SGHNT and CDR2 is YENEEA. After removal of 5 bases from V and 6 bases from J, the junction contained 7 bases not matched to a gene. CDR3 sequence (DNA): TGTGCCAGCAGCCCCCCAGACAGGGGGGCCGGGGAGCTGTTTTTT. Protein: CASSPPDRGAGELFF.

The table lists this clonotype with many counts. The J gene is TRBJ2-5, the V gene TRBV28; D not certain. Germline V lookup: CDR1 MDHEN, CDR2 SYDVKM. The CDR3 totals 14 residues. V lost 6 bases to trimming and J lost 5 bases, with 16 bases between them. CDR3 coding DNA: TGTGCCAGCAGCACTATCAAGGTAGAGGAGACCCAGTACTTC. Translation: CASSTIKVEETQYF.

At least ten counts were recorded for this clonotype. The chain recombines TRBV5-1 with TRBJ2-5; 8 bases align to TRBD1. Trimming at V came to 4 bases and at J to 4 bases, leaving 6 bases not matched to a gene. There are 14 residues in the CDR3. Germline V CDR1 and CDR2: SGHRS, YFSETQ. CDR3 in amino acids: CASSAGQVIETQYF. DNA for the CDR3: TGCGCCAGCAGCGCGGGACAGGTCATAGAGACCCAGTACTTC.

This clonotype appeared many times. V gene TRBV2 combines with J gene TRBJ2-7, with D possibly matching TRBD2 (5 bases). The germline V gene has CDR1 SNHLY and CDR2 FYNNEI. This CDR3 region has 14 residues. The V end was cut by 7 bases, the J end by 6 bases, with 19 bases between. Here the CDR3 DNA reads TGTGCCAGCAAGTTGTCGACTACGGTGTCCGAGCAGTACTTC. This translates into CASKLSTTVSEQYF. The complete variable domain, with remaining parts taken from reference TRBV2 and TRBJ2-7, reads EPEVTQTPSHQVTQMGQEVILRCVPISNHLYFYWYRQILGQKVEFLVSFYNNEISEKSEIFDDQFSVERPDGSNFTLKIRSTKLEDSAMYFCASKLSTTVSEQYFGPGTRLTVT.

The chain's CDR3 is CASSEDSFRAQYF. CDR3 nucleotides: TGTGCCAGCTCAGAAGACAGCTTTCGGGCCCAGTACTTC. V is TRBV18 and J is TRBJ2-7; D may be TRBD1 (5 bases). Germline V gene data show CDR1 as KGHSH and CDR2 as LQKENI. Trimming stripped 5 bases from V and 10 bases from J, with 18 bases between. The CDR3 covers 13 residues.

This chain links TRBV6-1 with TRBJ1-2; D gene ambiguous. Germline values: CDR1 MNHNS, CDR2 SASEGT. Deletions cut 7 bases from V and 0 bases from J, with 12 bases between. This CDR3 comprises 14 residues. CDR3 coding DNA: TGTGCCAGCAACTACAGAGGAGCTAACTATGGCTACACCTTC. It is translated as CASNYRGANYGYTF.

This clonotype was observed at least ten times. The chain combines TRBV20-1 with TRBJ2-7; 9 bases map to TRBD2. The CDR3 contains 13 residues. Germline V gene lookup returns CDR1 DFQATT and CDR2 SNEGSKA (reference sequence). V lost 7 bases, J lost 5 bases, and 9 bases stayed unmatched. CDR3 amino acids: CSVISGRSNEQYF. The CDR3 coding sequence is TGCAGTGTTATTAGCGGGAGAAGCAACGAGCAGTACTTC.